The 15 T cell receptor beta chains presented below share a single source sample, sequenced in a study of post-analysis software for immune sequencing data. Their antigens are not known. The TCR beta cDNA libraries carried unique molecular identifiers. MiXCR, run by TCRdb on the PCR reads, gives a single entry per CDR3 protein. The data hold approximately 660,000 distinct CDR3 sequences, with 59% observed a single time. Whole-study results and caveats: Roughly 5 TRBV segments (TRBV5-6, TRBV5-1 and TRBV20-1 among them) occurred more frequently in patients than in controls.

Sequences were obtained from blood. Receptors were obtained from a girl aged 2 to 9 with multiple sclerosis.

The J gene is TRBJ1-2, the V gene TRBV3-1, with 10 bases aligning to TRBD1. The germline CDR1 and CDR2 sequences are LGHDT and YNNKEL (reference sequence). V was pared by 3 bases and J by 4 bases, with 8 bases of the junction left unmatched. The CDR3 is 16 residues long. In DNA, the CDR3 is TGTGCCAGCAGCCATCCATGGGGACAGGGGACCTATGGCTACACCTTC. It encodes CASSHPWGQGTYGYTF. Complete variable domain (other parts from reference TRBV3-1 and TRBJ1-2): DTAVSQTPKYLVTQMGNDKSIKCEQNLGHDTMYWYKQDSKKFLKIMFSYNNKELIINETVPNRFSPKSPDKAHLNLHINSLELGDSAVYFCASSHPWGQGTYGYTFGSGTRLTVV.

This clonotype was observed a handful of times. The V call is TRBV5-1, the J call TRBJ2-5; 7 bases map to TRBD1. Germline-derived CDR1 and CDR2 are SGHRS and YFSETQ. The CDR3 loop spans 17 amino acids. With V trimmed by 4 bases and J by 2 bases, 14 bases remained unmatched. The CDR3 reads CASSLLLEHRGQETQYF. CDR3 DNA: TGCGCCAGCAGCCTCTTATTGGAGCACAGGGGTCAAGAGACCCAGTACTTC.

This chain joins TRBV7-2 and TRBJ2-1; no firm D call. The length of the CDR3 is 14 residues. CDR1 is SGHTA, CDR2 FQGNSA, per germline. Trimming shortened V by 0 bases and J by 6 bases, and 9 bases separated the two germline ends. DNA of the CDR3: TGTGCCAGCAGCTTAGCGACCCGGATCAATGAGCAGTTCTTC. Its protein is CASSLATRINEQFF.

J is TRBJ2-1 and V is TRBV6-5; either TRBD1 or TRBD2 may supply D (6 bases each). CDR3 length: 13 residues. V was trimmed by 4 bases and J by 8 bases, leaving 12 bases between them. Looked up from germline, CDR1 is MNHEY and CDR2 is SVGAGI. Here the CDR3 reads CASSSGGQDEQFF. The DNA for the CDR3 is TGTGCCAGCAGTTCTGGGGGGCAGGATGAGCAGTTCTTC.

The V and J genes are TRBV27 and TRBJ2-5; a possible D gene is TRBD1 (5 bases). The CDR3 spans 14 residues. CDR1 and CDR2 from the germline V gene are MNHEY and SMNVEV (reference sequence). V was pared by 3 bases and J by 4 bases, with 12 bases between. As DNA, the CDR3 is TGTGCCAGCAGTTTCGTGGGCCAGGGAGAGACCCAGTACTTC. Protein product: CASSFVGQGETQYF.

The CDR3: CASDGPHPGESGANVLTF. CDR3 nucleotide sequence: TGCGCCAGCGATGGGCCCCACCCCGGGGAATCTGGGGCCAACGTCCTGACTTTC. The V gene is TRBV10-1, the J gene TRBJ2-6; weak D call: TRBD2 (5 bases). The germline V gene encodes CDR1 WNHNN and CDR2 SYGVQD (reference sequence). Trimming stripped 8 bases from V and 1 base from J, with 21 bases between. The CDR3 has 18 amino acids.

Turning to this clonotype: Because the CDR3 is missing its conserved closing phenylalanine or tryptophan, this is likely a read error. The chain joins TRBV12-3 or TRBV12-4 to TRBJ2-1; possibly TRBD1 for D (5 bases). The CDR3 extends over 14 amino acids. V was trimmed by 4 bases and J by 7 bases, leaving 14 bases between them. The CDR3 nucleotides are TGTGCCAGCAGTTCAGTCATGCAGGGTAATGAGCAGTTCATC. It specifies CASSSVMQGNEQFI.

DNA for the CDR3: TGTGCCAGCAGTCCCCCCACGGGGTCCTCCTACGAGCAGTACTTC. Protein: CASSPPTGSSYEQYF. The chain couples TRBV28 to TRBJ2-7; a weak D match, TRBD2 (5 bases). The CDR3 is 15 residues long. V lost 5 bases, J lost 0 bases, and 14 bases lay in between. CDR1 is MDHEN, CDR2 SYDVKM, per germline.

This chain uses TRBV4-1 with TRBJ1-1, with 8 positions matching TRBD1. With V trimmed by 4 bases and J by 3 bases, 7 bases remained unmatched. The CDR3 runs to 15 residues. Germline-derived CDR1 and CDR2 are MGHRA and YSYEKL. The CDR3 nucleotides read TGCGCCAGCAGCCCGCGTCAGGGGGCCCACACTGAAGCTTTCTTT. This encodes CASSPRQGAHTEAFF.

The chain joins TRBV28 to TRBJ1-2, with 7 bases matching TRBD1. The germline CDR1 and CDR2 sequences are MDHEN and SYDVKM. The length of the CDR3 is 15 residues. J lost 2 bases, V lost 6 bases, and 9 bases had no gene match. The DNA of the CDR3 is TGTGCCAGCAGGGAATGGAGGGGGCAAAACTATGGCTACACCTTC. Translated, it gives CASREWRGQNYGYTF.

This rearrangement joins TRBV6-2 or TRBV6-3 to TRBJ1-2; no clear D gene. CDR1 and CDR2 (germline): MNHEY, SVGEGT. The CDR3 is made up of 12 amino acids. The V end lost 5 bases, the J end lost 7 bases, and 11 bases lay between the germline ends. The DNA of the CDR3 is TGTGCCAGCAGTCCTCGCGACCCTGGCTACACCTTC. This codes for CASSPRDPGYTF.

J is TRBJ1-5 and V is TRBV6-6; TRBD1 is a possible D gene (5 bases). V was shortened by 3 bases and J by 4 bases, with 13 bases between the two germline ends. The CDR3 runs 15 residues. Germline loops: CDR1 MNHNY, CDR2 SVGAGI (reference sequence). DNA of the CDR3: TGTGCCAGCAGTTATGGGCGGGGGGGAAATCAGCCCCAGCATTTT. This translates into CASSYGRGGNQPQHF.

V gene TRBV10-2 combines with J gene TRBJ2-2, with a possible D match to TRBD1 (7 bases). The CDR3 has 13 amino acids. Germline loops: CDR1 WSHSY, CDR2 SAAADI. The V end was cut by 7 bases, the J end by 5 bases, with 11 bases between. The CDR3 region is CASKEGATGELFF. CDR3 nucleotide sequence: TGCGCCAGCAAGGAGGGGGCGACCGGGGAGCTGTTTTTT.

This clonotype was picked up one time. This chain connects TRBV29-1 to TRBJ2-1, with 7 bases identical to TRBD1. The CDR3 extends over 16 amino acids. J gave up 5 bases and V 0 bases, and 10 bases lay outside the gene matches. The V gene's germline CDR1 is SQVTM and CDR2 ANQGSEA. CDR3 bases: TGCAGCGTTGAAGACCCGACAGGGATGGGGAACAATGAGCAGTTCTTC. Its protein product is CSVEDPTGMGNNEQFF.

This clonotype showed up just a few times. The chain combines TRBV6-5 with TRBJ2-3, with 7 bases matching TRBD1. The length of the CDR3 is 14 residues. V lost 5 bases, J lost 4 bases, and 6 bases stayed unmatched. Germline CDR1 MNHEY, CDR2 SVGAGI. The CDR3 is CASSTTGSSDTQYF. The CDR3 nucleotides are TGTGCCAGCAGTACGACAGGGAGTTCAGATACGCAGTATTTT.